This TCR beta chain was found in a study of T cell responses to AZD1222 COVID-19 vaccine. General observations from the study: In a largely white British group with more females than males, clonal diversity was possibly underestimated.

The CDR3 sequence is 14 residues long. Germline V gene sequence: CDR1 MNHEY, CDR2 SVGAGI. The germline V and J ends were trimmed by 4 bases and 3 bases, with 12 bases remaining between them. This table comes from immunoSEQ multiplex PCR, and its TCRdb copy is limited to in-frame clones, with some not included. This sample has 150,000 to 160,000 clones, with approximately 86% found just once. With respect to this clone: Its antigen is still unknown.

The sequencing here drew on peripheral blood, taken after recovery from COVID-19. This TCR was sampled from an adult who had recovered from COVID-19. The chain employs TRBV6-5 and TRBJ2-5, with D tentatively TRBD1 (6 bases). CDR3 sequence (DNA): TGTGCCAGCAGTTCCGGACAGTTTGAAGAGACCCAGTACTTC. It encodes CASSSGQFEETQYF.